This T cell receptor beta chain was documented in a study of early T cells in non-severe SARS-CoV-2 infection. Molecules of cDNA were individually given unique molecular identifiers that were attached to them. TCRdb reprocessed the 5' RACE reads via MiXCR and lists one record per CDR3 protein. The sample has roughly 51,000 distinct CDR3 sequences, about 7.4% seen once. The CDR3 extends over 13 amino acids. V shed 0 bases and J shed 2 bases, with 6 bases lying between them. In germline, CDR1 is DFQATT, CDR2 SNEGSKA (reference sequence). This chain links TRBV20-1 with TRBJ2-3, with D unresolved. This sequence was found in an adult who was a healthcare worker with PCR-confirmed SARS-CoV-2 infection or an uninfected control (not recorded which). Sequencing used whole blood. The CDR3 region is CSARDQNTDTQYF. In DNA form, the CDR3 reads TGCAGTGCTAGAGATCAAAACACAGATACGCAGTATTTT.